Sequencing of this T cell receptor (beta chain) was carried out in a study of blood T cell repertoires in COVID-19. Turning to the study itself: Acute and convalescent COVID-19 specimens originated in the United States, Italy and Spain. PBMCs, B-cell-depleted T cells, or T cells provided the cDNA or gDNA that made up the material.

As originally analysed: Amplification of reference gene primers was used by the study to estimate nucleated cell counts. TCRdb's copy holds only in-frame clones and misses some; the assay was immunoSEQ multiplex PCR. That table furnishes V, J and clone size, whereas the DNA furnished D and trimming. Of about 160,000 clones listed, roughly 90% are singletons. This CDR3 has 16 residues. CDR1 and CDR2 (germline): SNHLY, FYNNEI. The V and J ends lost 5 bases and 3 bases, in that order; junction bases with no gene match: 12. This chain connects TRBV2 to TRBJ1-1, with TRBD1 matching 7 bases. The receptor comes from a man aged 30 to 45 with COVID-19, enrolled during active disease. Source material: peripheral blood. The DNA of the CDR3 is TGTGCCAGCAGTTTTAGGATCGCCAGGGGGGACACTGAAGCTTTCTTT. Protein product: CASSFRIARGDTEAFF.